The next 7 T cell receptor beta chains were all read from a single sample in a study of post-analysis software for immune sequencing data. General observations from the study: There were five TRBV segments more frequent in patients than controls, and TRBV5-6, TRBV5-1 and TRBV20-1 were among them.

cDNA libraries for TCR beta contained unique molecular identifiers. A single record per CDR3 protein comes from TCRdb applying MiXCR to the PCR reads. The data show 350,000 to 450,000 distinct CDR3 sequences, less than 40% seen once. Antigen specificity for these receptors is unknown. The sample was blood. Every receptor here comes from a girl aged 5-17 years with multiple sclerosis.

The V call is TRBV20-1, the J call TRBJ2-3, with D perhaps matching TRBD1 (6 bases). Germline CDR1 and CDR2: DFQATT and SNEGSKA (reference sequence). V gave up 0 bases and J gave up 5 bases, with 12 bases separating them. CDR3 length equals 14 residues. CDR3 amino acids: CSAREGRGGDTQYF. CDR3 bases: TGCAGTGCTAGAGAAGGGCGAGGGGGAGATACGCAGTATTTT.

This chain connects TRBV18 to TRBJ2-3; tentative D call: TRBD1 (5 bases). Germline V gene lookup returns CDR1 KGHSH and CDR2 LQKENI. This CDR3 has 15 residues. Trimming removed 2 bases at V and 4 bases at J, with 13 bases between. Here the CDR3 reads CASSPMSQGADTQYF. The CDR3 nucleotides are TGTGCCAGCTCACCAATGAGTCAGGGCGCAGATACGCAGTATTTT.

The V gene is TRBV6-5, the J gene TRBJ2-5, with 7 bases identical to TRBD1. The DNA end lines up better with TRBJ2-7; the J call may be wrong. This CDR3 has 14 amino acids. Per the germline V gene, CDR1 is MNHEY and CDR2 is SVGAGI. The CDR3 sequence: CASSRQGEGYEQYF. CDR3 nucleotide sequence: TGTGCCAGCAGCCGACAGGGTGAGGGATACGAGCAGTACTTC.

This rearrangement joins TRBV5-1 to TRBJ1-1; the D gene is possibly TRBD1 (5 bases). In germline, CDR1 is SGHRS, CDR2 YFSETQ. V lost 6 bases and J 4 bases, leaving 19 bases between the germline ends. The CDR3 is made up of 15 amino acids. CDR3 amino acids: CASTYEGVRGTEAFF. The CDR3 DNA reads as TGCGCCAGCACCTATGAAGGGGTCCGTGGCACTGAAGCTTTCTTT. Combining the CDR3 with reference TRBV5-1 and TRBJ1-1 gives the whole variable domain KAGVTQTPRYLIKTRGQQVTLSCSPISGHRSVSWYQQTPGQGLQFLFEYFSETQRNKGNFPGRFSGRQFSNSRSEMNVSTLELGDSALYLCASTYEGVRGTEAFFGQGTRLTVV.

The chain recombines TRBV27 with TRBJ2-4, with D possibly matching TRBD2 (6 bases). The CDR3 consists of 16 residues. Per the germline V gene, CDR1 is MNHEY and CDR2 is SMNVEV (reference sequence). Trimming took off 1 base at V and 1 base at J, with 11 bases between the two ends. The CDR3 DNA reads TGTGCCAGCAGTTTATGGGGTGGGGGGGCCAAAAACATTCAGTACTTC. Its translation is CASSLWGGGAKNIQYF.

The chain recombines TRBV18 with TRBJ2-3; D is unresolved. The CDR3 contains 15 residues. Germline V gene sequence: CDR1 KGHSH, CDR2 LQKENI. V lost 3 bases and J 1 base, leaving 11 bases between the germline ends. CDR3 bases: TGTGCCAGCTCACCGCGGAACGAGGGCACAGATACGCAGTATTTT. Translating gives CASSPRNEGTDTQYF.

The chain is built from TRBV12-3 or TRBV12-4 and TRBJ2-5; tentatively, D is TRBD2 (5 bases). The CDR3 spans 16 residues. With 5 bases removed from V and 7 bases from J, the gap between germline ends came to 23 bases. CDR3 protein: CASSRLDRSPAGTQYF. The CDR3 nucleotides are TGTGCCAGCAGTCGCCTAGATAGAAGCCCTGCGGGGACCCAGTACTTC.